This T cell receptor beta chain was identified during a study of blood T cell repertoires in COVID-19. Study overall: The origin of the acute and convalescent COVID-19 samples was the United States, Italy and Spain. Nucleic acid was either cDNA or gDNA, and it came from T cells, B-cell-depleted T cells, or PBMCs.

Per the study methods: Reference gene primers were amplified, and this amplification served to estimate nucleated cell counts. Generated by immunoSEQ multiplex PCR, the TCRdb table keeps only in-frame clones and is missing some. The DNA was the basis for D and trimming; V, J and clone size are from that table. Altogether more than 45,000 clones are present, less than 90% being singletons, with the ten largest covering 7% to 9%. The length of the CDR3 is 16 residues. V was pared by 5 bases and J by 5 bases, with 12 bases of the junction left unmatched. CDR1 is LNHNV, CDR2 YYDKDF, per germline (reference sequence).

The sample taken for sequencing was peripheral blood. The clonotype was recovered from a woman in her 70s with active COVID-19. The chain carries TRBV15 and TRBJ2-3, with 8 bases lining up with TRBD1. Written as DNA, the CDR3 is TGTGCCACCAGCGAGGGGGTGACAGGGGCTGGAGATACGCAGTATTTT. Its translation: CATSEGVTGAGDTQYF.